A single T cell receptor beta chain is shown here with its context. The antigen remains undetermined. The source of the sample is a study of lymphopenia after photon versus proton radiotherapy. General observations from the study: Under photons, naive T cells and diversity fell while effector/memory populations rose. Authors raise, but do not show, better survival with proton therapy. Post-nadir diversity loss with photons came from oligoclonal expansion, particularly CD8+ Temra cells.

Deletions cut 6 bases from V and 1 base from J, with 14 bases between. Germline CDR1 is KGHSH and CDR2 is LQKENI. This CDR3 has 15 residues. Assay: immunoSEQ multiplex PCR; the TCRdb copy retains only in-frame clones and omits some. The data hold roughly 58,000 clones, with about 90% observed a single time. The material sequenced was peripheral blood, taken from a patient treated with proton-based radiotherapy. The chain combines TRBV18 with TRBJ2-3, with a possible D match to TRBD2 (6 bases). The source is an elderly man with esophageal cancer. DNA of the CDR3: TGTGCCAGCTCTCTCAATGGAGGGGGCACAGATACGCAGTATTTT. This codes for CASSLNGGGTDTQYF. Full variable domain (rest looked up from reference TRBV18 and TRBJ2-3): NAGVMQNPRHLVRRRGQEARLRCSPMKGHSHVYWYRQLPEEGLKFMVYLQKENIIDESGMPKERFSAEFPKEGPSILRIQQVVRGDSAAYFCASSLNGGGTDTQYFGPGTRLTVL.